The 31 T cell receptor beta chains below were found in one sample sequenced in a study of blood T cell repertoires in COVID-19. Here immunoSEQ multiplex PCR was the method, and the copy in TCRdb shows in-frame clones only, minus some. The table has over 90,000 clones, 70% to 90% seen once. Sample: peripheral blood. The receptors were gathered from a woman aged 55-69 years in a cohort sampled during active or convalescent COVID-19.

This clone was counted between two and nine times. V gene TRBV29-1 combines with J gene TRBJ2-7; possibly TRBD2 for D (5 bases). The V gene's germline CDR1 is SQVTM and CDR2 ANQGSEA. With 6 bases removed from V and 1 base from J, the gap between germline ends came to 19 bases. The CDR3 totals 15 residues. CDR3 nucleotides: TGCAGCGTCAAGGAAAGGGAGTCTAGGTCCTACGAGCAGTACTTC. This sequence encodes CSVKERESRSYEQYF.

The count of this clone is one. V is TRBV5-4 and J is TRBJ1-4; unclear D gene. Germline V gene sequence: CDR1 SGHNT, CDR2 YYREEE (reference sequence). Trimming pared 3 bases from V and 5 bases from J, leaving 8 bases between. CDR3 size: 13 residues. The CDR3 DNA follows: TGTGCCAGCAGCTCCCACACAAATGAAAAACTGTTTTTT. Translation: CASSSHTNEKLFF.

The chain uses TRBV3-1 (or the pseudogene TRBV3-2) and TRBJ2-3; the match to TRBD2 covers 12 bases. This CDR3 is 16 amino acids long. The V and J ends lost 4 bases and 1 base, in that order; junction bases with no gene match: 3. Per germline, CDR1 LGHDT and CDR2 YNNKEL (reference sequence). CDR3 sequence: CASSLRTSGGTDTQYF. The CDR3 region has the DNA TGTGCCAGCAGCCTCCGGACTAGCGGGGGCACAGATACGCAGTATTTT.

This clone has more than one count but fewer than ten. This sequence joins TRBV27 and TRBJ1-5, with TRBD1 as a possible D gene (5 bases). CDR1 is MNHEY and CDR2 is SMNVEV in the germline V gene (reference sequence). The CDR3 totals 16 residues. Trimming removed 6 bases from V and 3 bases from J, with 18 bases in between. Written as DNA, the CDR3 is TGTGCCAGCAGGGCAAGCAGCGGGGGGTACAATCAGCCCCAGCATTTT. It yields the protein CASRASSGGYNQPQHF.

V gene TRBV7-8 combines with J gene TRBJ2-7; D gene unclear. V was clipped by 5 bases and J by 5 bases, with 13 bases between them. The CDR3 spans 13 residues. Germline V CDR1 and CDR2: SGHVS, FQNEAQ. Written as DNA, the CDR3 is TGTGCCAGCAGCCCAGACAAGATCCACGAGCAGTACTTC. It is translated as CASSPDKIHEQYF.

The V gene is TRBV28, the J gene TRBJ1-5, with no clear D. The CDR3 contains 12 residues. Trimming took off 3 bases at V and 9 bases at J, with 9 bases between the two ends. Germline V CDR1 and CDR2: MDHEN, SYDVKM. In DNA, the CDR3 is TGTGCCAGCAGTTTTGTCTTCCGGCCCCAGCATTTT. It specifies CASSFVFRPQHF. Full variable domain (remainder filled in from reference TRBV28 and TRBJ1-5): DVKVTQSSRYLVKRTGEKVFLECVQDMDHENMFWYRQDPGLGLRLIYFSYDVKMKEKGDIPEGYSVSREKKERFSLILESASTNQTSMYLCASSFVFRPQHFGDGTRLSIL.

V gene TRBV5-1 combines with J gene TRBJ2-3; 9 positions agree with TRBD1. CDR3 length equals 15 residues. With 0 bases clipped from V and 4 bases from J, the junction kept 3 bases outside the gene matches. CDR1 is SGHRS and CDR2 is YFSETQ in the germline V gene. The CDR3 DNA reads as TGCGCCAGCAGCTTGGGGGACAGGGTTCCAGATACGCAGTATTTT. This gives the protein CASSLGDRVPDTQYF.

This sequence joins TRBV5-6 and TRBJ1-5; 7 bases agree with TRBD1. J was trimmed by 7 bases and V by 4 bases; bases with no gene match: 5. The CDR3 length is 13 residues. Germline CDR1 reads SGHDT; CDR2 reads YYEEEE. CDR3 sequence reads: CASSQGVGQPQHF. In nucleotides, the CDR3 is TGTGCCAGCAGCCAGGGGGTAGGGCAGCCCCAGCATTTT. Variable domain in full (rest from reference TRBV5-6 and TRBJ1-5): DAGVTQSPTHLIKTRGQQVTLRCSPKSGHDTVSWYQQALGQGPQFIFQYYEEEERQRGNFPDRFSGHQFPNYSSELNVNALLLGDSALYLCASSQGVGQPQHFGDGTRLSIL.

The V call is TRBV5-1, the J call TRBJ2-5; D not certain. Trimming cost V 4 bases and J 2 bases, with 3 bases left between them. The CDR3 loop spans 11 amino acids. CDR1 and CDR2 from the germline V gene are SGHRS and YFSETQ. The CDR3 region has the DNA TGCGCCAGCAGCCCGCAAGAGACCCAGTACTTC. It translates to CASSPQETQYF.

This rearrangement joins TRBV6-1 to TRBJ1-1; the D is unclear. The CDR3 loop spans 14 amino acids. Trimming took off 2 bases at V and 3 bases at J, with 10 bases between the two ends. CDR1 and CDR2 (germline): MNHNS, SASEGT. This CDR3 is CASSEKRGYTEAFF. CDR3 in DNA: TGTGCCAGCAGTGAAAAACGAGGGTACACTGAAGCTTTCTTT.

The count of this clone is one. The chain uses TRBV29-1 and TRBJ1-1, with D possibly matching TRBD1 (5 bases). This CDR3 contains 15 residues. The V end was cut by 4 bases, the J end by 2 bases, with 17 bases between. Looked up from germline, CDR1 is SQVTM and CDR2 is ANQGSEA. CDR3 bases: TGCAGCGTTGGGAGAACAGGCCCAGGAAACACTGAAGCTTTCTTT. Protein product: CSVGRTGPGNTEAFF.

V usage is TRBV16 and J usage is TRBJ2-1; tentatively, D is TRBD2 (6 bases). V was pared by 0 bases and J by 3 bases, with 6 bases between. The CDR3 sequence is 14 residues long. The germline gives CDR1 KGHSY, CDR2 FQNENV. The CDR3 DNA reads TGTGCCAGCAGCCAATCTAGCGGCTACAATGAGCAGTTCTTC. This codes for CASSQSSGYNEQFF.

The V call is TRBV3-1 (or the pseudogene TRBV3-2), the J call TRBJ2-6, with TRBD2 matching over 12 bases. The CDR3 covers 19 residues. V lost 3 bases to trimming and J lost 0 bases; unmatched junction nucleotides: 6. CDR1 and CDR2 from the germline V gene are LGHDT and YNNKEL (reference sequence). This chain's CDR3 is CASSHRLAGVFSGANVLTF. CDR3 coding DNA: TGTGCCAGCAGCCACCGACTAGCGGGGGTGTTCTCTGGGGCCAACGTCCTGACTTTC.

V is TRBV4-1 and J is TRBJ2-1; TRBD2 aligns across 14 bases. The CDR3 runs to 18 residues. The junction had 5 bases not matched to a gene; V was cut back by 1 base and J by 3 bases. Germline lookup yields CDR1 MGHRA and CDR2 YSYEKL. CDR3 loop: CASSQGGLAGGLYNEQFF. CDR3 nucleotides: TGCGCCAGCAGCCAAGGAGGACTAGCGGGAGGACTCTACAATGAGCAGTTCTTC.

J is TRBJ2-2 and V is TRBV29-1; TRBD1 might be the D (5 bases). The V and J ends lost 7 bases and 1 base respectively, with 13 bases between them. This CDR3 contains 14 residues. The germline V gene encodes CDR1 SQVTM and CDR2 ANQGSEA. CDR3: CSADTGVNTGELFF. The CDR3 bases are TGCAGCGCTGATACAGGCGTGAACACCGGGGAGCTGTTTTTT.

CDR3 region: CASSRTWTGPDEQFF. The CDR3 bases are TGTGCCAGCAGCCGAACCTGGACAGGGCCAGATGAGCAGTTCTTC. The chain uses TRBV6-5 and TRBJ2-1; 8 nucleotides line up with TRBD1. After removal of 6 bases from V and 8 bases from J, the junction contained 12 bases not matched to a gene. CDR1 MNHEY and CDR2 SVGAGI come from the germline V gene. The CDR3 contains 15 residues.

This chain joins TRBV5-6 and TRBJ2-7; 7 bases agree with TRBD1. Germline values: CDR1 SGHDT, CDR2 YYEEEE. This CDR3 has 17 residues. The V gene end was trimmed by 0 bases and the J gene end by 3 bases; junction bases not matched to a gene: 12. The CDR3 nucleotides read TGTGCCAGCAGCTTGGAGGCAGGGGGTAATGGGGGCTACGAGCAGTACTTC. This gives the protein CASSLEAGGNGGYEQYF. Supplemented by reference TRBV5-6 and TRBJ2-7, the full variable domain reads DAGVTQSPTHLIKTRGQQVTLRCSPKSGHDTVSWYQQALGQGPQFIFQYYEEEERQRGNFPDRFSGHQFPNYSSELNVNALLLGDSALYLCASSLEAGGNGGYEQYFGPGTRLTVT.

V usage is TRBV10-3 and J usage is TRBJ2-2; TRBD2 might be the D (6 bases). CDR1 is ENHRY, CDR2 SYGVKD, per germline. This CDR3 contains 14 residues. V was clipped by 7 bases and J by 6 bases, with 15 bases between them. Written as DNA, the CDR3 is TGTGCCATCACGGGACTGCCCGGTGCCGGGGAGCTGTTTTTT. This gives the protein CAITGLPGAGELFF.

The rearrangement joins TRBV5-1 to TRBJ2-5; D perhaps matches TRBD1 (5 bases). The CDR3 has 15 residues. CDR1 SGHRS and CDR2 YFSETQ come from the germline V gene. V was trimmed by 0 bases and J by 2 bases, leaving 11 bases between them. CDR3 sequence: CASSLVGAAQETQYF. For the CDR3, the DNA is TGCGCCAGCAGCTTGGTAGGGGCGGCTCAAGAGACCCAGTACTTC.

This clone has just a few counts. This chain links TRBV29-1 with TRBJ2-3, with a possible D match to TRBD2 (5 bases). Trimming cost V 6 bases and J 1 base, with 23 bases left between them. This CDR3 comprises 17 residues. CDR1 is SQVTM, CDR2 ANQGSEA, per germline. CDR3: CSVEPLLGAARTDTQYF. CDR3 in DNA: TGCAGCGTCGAGCCTCTCTTGGGAGCGGCACGCACAGATACGCAGTATTTT.

Turning to this clone: The same CDR3 also results from other DNA sequences found in this sample. The chain is built from TRBV9 and TRBJ1-3; 10 nucleotides match TRBD1. Germline-derived CDR1 and CDR2 are SGDLS and YYNGEE. This CDR3 contains 15 residues. V shed 3 bases, J shed 8 bases, and the junction held 8 bases outside the gene matches. CDR3 in DNA: TGTGCCAGCAGCGGGTCCGGGACAGGGGAGTACACCATATATTTT. The encoded protein is CASSGSGTGEYTIYF.

This chain uses TRBV29-1 with TRBJ1-1, with 11 bases that match TRBD1. V was pared by 8 bases and J by 11 bases, with 13 bases of the junction left unmatched. Germline V lookup: CDR1 SQVTM, CDR2 ANQGSEA. This CDR3 spans 13 amino acids. CDR3 amino acids: CSMRTGGAGMAFF. The DNA of the CDR3 is TGCAGCATGCGGACAGGGGGCGCCGGGATGGCTTTCTTT.

The chain joins TRBV27 to TRBJ2-5, with 14 bases identical to TRBD2. Germline-derived CDR1 and CDR2 are MNHEY and SMNVEV (reference sequence). The CDR3 is made up of 17 amino acids. Germline trimming cut 4 bases from V and 5 bases from J; bases unmatched to any gene: 9. The CDR3 bases are TGTGCCAGCAGTTGGGGGACTAGCGGGAGAAGGGCGGAGACCCAGTACTTC. Translating gives CASSWGTSGRRAETQYF.

The rearrangement joins TRBV7-8 to TRBJ2-7; 10 bases are shared with TRBD2. V was pared by 5 bases and J by 3 bases, with 13 bases of the junction left unmatched. The germline CDR1 and CDR2 sequences are SGHVS and FQNEAQ. The CDR3 contains 17 residues. CDR3 loop: CASSPASGSPRIYEQYF. DNA for the CDR3: TGTGCCAGCAGCCCCGCTAGCGGGAGTCCTAGGATCTACGAGCAGTACTTC.

The V call is TRBV6-5, the J call TRBJ1-6; tentative D call: TRBD1 (5 bases). Trimming left V 11 bases short and J 3 bases short, with 14 bases between. This CDR3 spans 14 amino acids. CDR1 MNHEY and CDR2 SVGAGI come from the germline V gene. Here the CDR3 reads CACGIDSYNSPLHF. CDR3 sequence (DNA): TGTGCCTGTGGGATTGACAGCTATAATTCACCCCTCCACTTT.

The chain joins TRBV6-1 to TRBJ2-7; D not resolved. Germline-derived CDR1 and CDR2 are MNHNS and SASEGT. V lost 0 bases to trimming and J lost 1 base, with 7 bases between them. The CDR3 loop spans 14 amino acids. The CDR3 coding sequence is TGTGCCAGCAGTGAAGCCGGCGGATCCTACGAGCAGTACTTC. This encodes CASSEAGGSYEQYF.

The chain links TRBV5-1 to TRBJ2-3; 7 bases align to TRBD2. The V and J ends lost 4 bases and 0 bases, in that order; junction bases with no gene match: 8. The length of the CDR3 is 16 residues. Germline values: CDR1 SGHRS, CDR2 YFSETQ. Here the CDR3 reads CASSPASGTSTDTQYF. The CDR3 nucleotides read TGCGCCAGCAGCCCGGCTAGCGGTACAAGCACAGATACGCAGTATTTT.

Here the CDR3 DNA reads TGTGCCAGCAGCCGAGCGGACGGATCCTATGGCTACACCTTC. This translates into CASSRADGSYGYTF. V gene TRBV7-9 combines with J gene TRBJ1-2; D not certain. Looked up from germline, CDR1 is SEHNR and CDR2 is FQNEAQ (reference sequence). Deletions cut 5 bases from V and 4 bases from J, with 14 bases between. The CDR3 runs to 14 residues. The whole variable domain, remainder taken from reference TRBV7-9 and TRBJ1-2, is DTGVSQNPRHKITKRGQNVTFRCDPISEHNRLYWYRQTLGQGPEFLTYFQNEAQLEKSRLLSDRFSAERPKGSFSTLEIQRTEQGDSAMYLCASSRADGSYGYTFGSGTRLTVV.

This clone has a single count. J is TRBJ2-5 and V is TRBV7-3; 11 bases map to TRBD2. The CDR3 is 18 residues long. Per the germline V gene, CDR1 is SGHTA and CDR2 is FQGTGA. J lost 5 bases, V lost 1 base, and 12 bases had no gene match. CDR3 DNA: TGTGCCAGCAGCTTAAAACCGGGGTCGACTAGCGGGGTTGAGACCCAGTACTTC. Translating it yields CASSLKPGSTSGVETQYF.

The sample holds one count of this clone. J is TRBJ1-5 and V is TRBV28; 8 bases are shared with TRBD1. Germline CDR1 and CDR2: MDHEN and SYDVKM. Trimming cost V 5 bases and J 5 bases; bases outside gene matches: 11. This CDR3 region has 16 residues. The CDR3 DNA sequence: TGTGCCAGCAGTCCCTGGACGGACAGGGCGCATCAGCCCCAGCATTTT. This sequence encodes CASSPWTDRAHQPQHF.

The gene calls are TRBV29-1 and TRBJ2-5; 8 bases align to TRBD1. The CDR3 length is 13 residues. Germline V CDR1 and CDR2: SQVTM, ANQGSEA. Unmatched junction bases numbered 9, after V lost 7 bases and J lost 5 bases. The CDR3 nucleotides read TGCAGCGGTCGGACAGGGTTTCAGGAGACCCAGTACTTC. Amino acids: CSGRTGFQETQYF.